A single T cell receptor (beta chain) is shown here with its context. Per germline, CDR1 MNHNS and CDR2 SASEGT. The CDR3 has 14 amino acids. The V gene lost 5 bases and the J gene lost 0 bases, with 8 bases spanning the gap. The data originate from a study of cytomegalovirus exposure and HLA in healthy donors. Study overall: There were some 380 genotyped donors. Of these, 75% to 90% fell in the genetic ancestry cluster associated with self-reported Caucasian donors.

PCR primers comprised 60 Vbeta and 13 Jbeta primers. Method: immunoSEQ multiplex PCR; TCRdb's copy keeps in-frame clones and lacks some. The sample contains 150,000 to 200,000 clones, over 75% of which appear only once. This chain joins TRBV6-1 and TRBJ1-3; D is unresolved. This TCR derives from a woman aged 25 to 39 in good health and CMV-seronegative. The sequenced sample was PBMCs. DNA for the CDR3: TGTGCCAGCAGTCGAACTAGCTCTGGAAACACCATATATTTT. Translation: CASSRTSSGNTIYF.